The clone carrying this TCR beta chain was observed many times. Its antigen is as yet unknown. This CDR3 region has 15 residues. With 5 bases removed from V and 5 bases from J, the gap between germline ends came to 18 bases. Germline lookup yields CDR1 MNHNS and CDR2 SASEGT. The time point was: newly diagnosed GD, antithyroid drugs for less than 3 months. Construction of the TCR library relied on RNA isolated from PBMCs. The data stem from a study of regulatory T cells in long-lasting Graves disease. Findings of the study overall: Less diverse TCR repertoires were seen in persistent Graves' patients than in newly diagnosed ones.

To make TCR beta libraries, researchers used iRepertoire HTBI primers and Arm-PCR of CDR3 regions. In the source study's methods: Across samples, 60 or so TRBV and around 14 TRBJ segments were found. TCRdb redid the calling of the multiplex PCR reads with MiXCR, one entry per CDR3 protein. The authors' filters were not applied to this entry. This sample has roughly 400,000 distinct CDR3 sequences, with 15% found just once. The same sample was also studied in work on T cells in Graves' hyperthyroidism and ophthalmopathy.

This TCR came from a woman aged 40 to 50 with Graves disease. This sample comprised peripheral blood mononuclear cells (PBMCs), obtained at new diagnosis, from a patient treated with antithyroid drugs. The chain links TRBV6-1 to TRBJ2-5; no clear D gene. This chain's CDR3 is CASSPTGPRGETQYF. CDR3 bases: TGTGCCAGCAGTCCCACCGGGCCCCGAGGCGAGACCCAGTACTTC.